This TCR beta chain is drawn from a study of T cell changes during pregnancy in multiple sclerosis. The CDR3 extends over 15 amino acids. Trimming cost V 5 bases and J 4 bases; bases outside gene matches: 5. From germline, CDR1 is MNHEY and CDR2 SMNVEV (reference sequence). Libraries were prepared by immunoSEQ multiplex PCR; TCRdb keeps only in-frame clonotypes and omits some of them. The sample lists around 130,000 clones; about 96% were seen once. The sequence came from a female donor with multiple sclerosis, enrolled in a pregnancy study. The sequencing used peripheral blood, collected after pregnancy. V gene TRBV27 combines with J gene TRBJ2-1, with 10 bases lining up with TRBD2. The CDR3 nucleotides are TGTGCCAGCAGTGTAGCGGGAGGTCGTTACAATGAGCAGTTCTTC. Translation gives CASSVAGGRYNEQFF.